A single T cell receptor (beta chain) is shown here with its context. The data were obtained in a study of blood T cell repertoires in COVID-19. Background on the study: COVID-19 samples from acute and convalescent phases originated in the United States, Italy and Spain. Sample material is recorded as cDNA or gDNA derived from T cells, B-cell-depleted T cells, or PBMCs.

In the original workflow: Quantification of nucleated cells was approximated via reference gene primer amplification. Assay used: immunoSEQ multiplex PCR; TCRdb lists only in-frame clones, some missing. V, J and clone size reflect that table, while D and trimming were determined from the DNA. The sample records some 150,000 clones, 75% to 85% being singletons. This CDR3 comprises 13 residues. Germline V gene lookup returns CDR1 SGHRS and CDR2 YFSETQ. Between the trimmed V and J ends, which lost 1 base and 6 bases, there was a span of 11 bases. The gene calls are TRBV5-1 and TRBJ2-7; D not resolved. This clonotype originated in a human donor with acute or convalescent COVID-19. The donor label of this sample is uncertain. Sequencing was performed on peripheral blood. Written as DNA, the CDR3 is TGCGCCAGCAGCTTGATGCAGCCGGGCGAGCAGTACTTC. Encoded protein: CASSLMQPGEQYF. The full variable domain, in which reference TRBV5-1 and TRBJ2-7 provide the parts outside the CDR3, is KAGVTQTPRYLIKTRGQQVTLSCSPISGHRSVSWYQQTPGQGLQFLFEYFSETQRNKGNFPGRFSGRQFSNSRSEMNVSTLELGDSALYLCASSLMQPGEQYFGPGTRLTVT.